This T cell receptor (beta chain) was identified during a study of blood T cell repertoires in COVID-19. Germline V gene lookup returns CDR1 WNHNN and CDR2 SYGVQD (reference sequence). The trim removed 2 bases at V and 2 bases at J, leaving 4 bases unmatched. CDR3 length equals 15 residues. Method: immunoSEQ multiplex PCR; TCRdb's copy keeps in-frame clones and lacks some. The sample holds some 31,000 clones; around 91% are singletons and the top ten take around 1%. This chain joins TRBV10-1 and TRBJ2-5; 8 bases are shared with TRBD2. Sequenced material: peripheral blood. The clonotype originates from a man aged 70 or older with active or convalescent COVID-19. This chain's CDR3 is CASSEATSGQETQYF. The CDR3 region has the DNA TGCGCCAGCAGTGAGGCTACTAGCGGTCAAGAGACCCAGTACTTC.